What follows are 2 T cell receptor beta chains derived from one specimen sequenced in a study of cytomegalovirus exposure and HLA in healthy donors. The study ran its PCR with 60 Vbeta and 13 Jbeta primers. Using immunoSEQ multiplex PCR, the repertoire was profiled, and TCRdb retains in-frame clones only, with some absent. There are 120,000 or so clones in the sample; 78% occur only once, and about 11% lies in the top ten. Sequencing was carried out using PBMCs. These receptors were obtained from a man aged 25-40 years in good health and CMV-seropositive.

This chain joins TRBV28 and TRBJ2-7, with TRBD2 as a possible D gene (6 bases). The V gene's germline CDR1 is MDHEN and CDR2 SYDVKM. Trimming stripped 6 bases from V and 2 bases from J, with 14 bases between. This CDR3 spans 14 amino acids. This CDR3 reads CASSPRRVPYEQYF. CDR3 in DNA: TGTGCCAGCAGCCCTCGGAGGGTTCCCTACGAGCAGTACTTC.

The chain employs TRBV4-1 and TRBJ1-5; 10 bases agree with TRBD1. There are 15 residues in the CDR3. V lost 4 bases and J lost 5; bases outside the gene matches: 5. Germline V gene lookup returns CDR1 MGHRA and CDR2 YSYEKL. This CDR3 is CASSPSTGGYQPQHF. In DNA form, the CDR3 reads TGCGCCAGCAGCCCATCGACAGGGGGCTATCAGCCCCAGCATTTT.